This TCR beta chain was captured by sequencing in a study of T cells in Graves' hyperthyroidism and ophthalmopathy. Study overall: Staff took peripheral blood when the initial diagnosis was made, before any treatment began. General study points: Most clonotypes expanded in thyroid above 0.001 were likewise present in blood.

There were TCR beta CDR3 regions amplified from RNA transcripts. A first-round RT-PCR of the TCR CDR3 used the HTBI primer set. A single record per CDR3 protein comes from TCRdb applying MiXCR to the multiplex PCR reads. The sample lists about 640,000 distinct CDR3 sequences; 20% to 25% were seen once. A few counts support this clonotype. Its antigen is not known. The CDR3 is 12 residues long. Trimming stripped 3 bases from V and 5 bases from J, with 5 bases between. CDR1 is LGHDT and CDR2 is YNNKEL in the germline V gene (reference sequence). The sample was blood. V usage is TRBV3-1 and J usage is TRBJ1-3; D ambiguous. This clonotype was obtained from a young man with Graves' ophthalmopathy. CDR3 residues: CASSQIRNTIYF. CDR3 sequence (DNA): TGTGCCAGCAGCCAGATAAGAAACACCATATATTTT.